Listed below are T cell receptor beta chains from one sample, sequenced in a study of shared clonotypes between healthy human individuals. The method was immunoSEQ multiplex PCR; TCRdb's version includes in-frame clones alone and lacks a portion of them. The table includes more than 200,000 clones, approximately 65% detected once. The sample taken for sequencing was memory CD4+ T cells sorted from blood. These receptors were taken from a man under 40 in good health. CDR3s include the opening cysteine and the closing phenylalanine or tryptophan. A D gene is named only where the DNA matches it firmly. The size field is filled for only some rows; it gives once, few, many or a size class.

clone_size,j_call,v_call,cdr3_length,d_call,cdr3_nt,cdr3_aa
few,TRBJ2-7,TRBV2,15,.,TGTGCCAGCAGTGAAGGCTACGCGAACTCCTACGAGCAGTACTTC,CASSEGYANSYEQYF
.,TRBJ1-2,TRBV13,14,TRBD1,TGTGCCAGCAGCTTAGCAAGGGGGCAGGTTGGCTACACCTTC,CASSLARGQVGYTF
.,TRBJ1-1,TRBV5-1,14,.,TGCGCCAGCAGCTCGGCGGGGGCGGCCACTGAAGCTTTCTTT,CASSSAGAATEAFF
.,TRBJ2-7,TRBV27,15,TRBD1,TGTGCCAGCAGTTCCCGGGACAGGGGGACCTACGAGCAGTACTTC,CASSSRDRGTYEQYF
.,TRBJ1-5,TRBV27,15,TRBD1,TGTGCCAGCAGTTTACATGGACAGGCCAATCAGCCCCAGCATTTT,CASSLHGQANQPQHF
.,TRBJ2-7,TRBV6-1,13,.,TGTGCCAGCGTACCAAGTGGGGAGTACGAGCAGTACTTC,CASVPSGEYEQYF
few,TRBJ1-1,TRBV19,14,.,TGTGCCAGTAGTATAATGGCCTGGGACACTGAAGCTTTCTTT,CASSIMAWDTEAFF
few,TRBJ1-4,TRBV28,16,.,TGTGCCAGCAGTTCACCCACACCCGGGACGGGTGAAAAACTGTTTTTT,CASSSPTPGTGEKLFF
.,TRBJ1-1,TRBV4-3,13,.,TGCGCCAGCAGCCAAGACAGGAACACTGAAGCTTTCTTT,CASSQDRNTEAFF
.,TRBJ2-3,TRBV11-2,17,.,TGTGCCAGCAGCCGAGGGAGACTTATGACTAGCACAGATACGCAGTATTTT,CASSRGRLMTSTDTQYF
few,TRBJ1-5,TRBV19,13,.,TGTGCCAGTAGTCCCGATACGGTTCAGCCCCAGCATTTT,CASSPDTVQPQHF
.,TRBJ2-1,TRBV28,14,.,TGTGCCAGCAGGAGCCCCGAAGGGTACAATGAGCAGTTCTTC,CASRSPEGYNEQFF
few,TRBJ1-5,TRBV28,15,.,TGTGCCAGCAGTTTATTTTGGGCCAGCAATCAGCCCCAGCATTTT,CASSLFWASNQPQHF
.,TRBJ2-7,TRBV5-8,13,.,TGTGCCAGCAGCCGCGATTTTCTCTACGAGCAGTACTTC,CASSRDFLYEQYF
.,TRBJ2-2,TRBV18,14,.,TGTGCCAGCTCACCGGCTACAAAACCAGAGGAGCTGTTTTTT,CASSPATKPEELFF
.,TRBJ2-3,TRBV30,13,.,TGTGCCAGCAGGGGGGGAAACACAGATACGCAGTATTTT,CASRGGNTDTQYF
once,TRBJ2-5,TRBV5-4,11,.,TGTGCCAGCAGCTTCCAAGAGACCCAGTACTTC,CASSFQETQYF
once,TRBJ1-2,TRBV28,16,TRBD1,TGTGCCAGCAGTTTTTTAAATCAGGGGGCGCGAGATGGCTACACCTTC,CASSFLNQGARDGYTF
many,TRBJ2-2,TRBV7-9,15,.,TGTGCCAGCAGCTCAGGGGCGGGTTTCACCGGGGAGCTGTTTTTT,CASSSGAGFTGELFF
.,TRBJ2-1,TRBV5-5,14,TRBD2,TGTGCCAGCAGCTCGGGACTAGACTACAATGAGCAGTTCTTC,CASSSGLDYNEQFF
.,TRBJ1-1,TRBV7-2,16,.,TGTGCCAGCAGCTGGACACTGGGATTAATGAACACTGAAGCTTTCTTT,CASSWTLGLMNTEAFF
.,TRBJ2-5,TRBV18,13,TRBD1,TGTGCCAGCTCCCGACAGGGGCTGAAGACCCAGTACTTC,CASSRQGLKTQYF
.,TRBJ1-1,TRBV28,14,.,TGTGCCAGCAGCCACGGGACGGGGATCACTGAAGCTTTCTTT,CASSHGTGITEAFF
.,TRBJ2-1,TRBV9,15,.,TGTGCCAGCAGCGTAGGCACAGGCACCTACAATGAGCAGTTCTTC,CASSVGTGTYNEQFF
.,TRBJ2-1,TRBV9,16,TRBD2,TGTGCCAGCAGCGTAGAAATCGGGACTAGCGGGATCGAGCAGTTCTTC,CASSVEIGTSGIEQFF
few,TRBJ1-5,TRBV6-5,13,.,TGTGCCAGCAGTCTAAACAGGGTTCGGCCCCAGCATTTT,CASSLNRVRPQHF
.,TRBJ2-5,TRBV5-4,17,.,TGTGCCAGCAGCACTCGAGGGGGGGACAGGTACCAAGAGACCCAGTACTTC,CASSTRGGDRYQETQYF
.,TRBJ2-2,TRBV2,16,TRBD1,TGTGCCAGCACTAGGGGACAGGGTTACTCGACCGGGGAGCTGTTTTTT,CASTRGQGYSTGELFF
.,TRBJ2-6,TRBV6-5,13,.,TGTGCCAGCAGTTACCCTGGGGCCAACGTCCTGACTTTC,CASSYPGANVLTF
.,TRBJ1-3,TRBV19,13,.,TGTGCCAGTAGTCTAGGATCTGGAAACACCATATATTTT,CASSLGSGNTIYF
few,TRBJ1-5,TRBV5-5,14,.,TGTGCCAGCAGCTTGGAGGGGGGCTTTCAGCCCCAGCATTTT,CASSLEGGFQPQHF
.,TRBJ2-3,TRBV5-1,16,.,TGCGCCAGCAGCCCCTCTAGCGCGAGGGGTAGGGATACGCAGTATTTT,CASSPSSARGRDTQYF
.,TRBJ2-7,TRBV5-5,15,.,TGTGCCAGCAGACTACAGGGAAGCGGGACCTACGAGCAGTACTTC,CASRLQGSGTYEQYF
.,TRBJ1-2,TRBV28,14,TRBD1,TGTGCCACTCGACAGGGAGGGACTAACTATGGCTACACCTTC,CATRQGGTNYGYTF
once,TRBJ2-3,TRBV5-5,16,TRBD2,TGTGCCAGCAGCTCCAGGACTAGCGGGGCCTCAGCTACGCAGTATTTT,CASSSRTSGASATQYF
.,TRBJ2-7,TRBV7-2,15,TRBD1,TGTGCCAGCAGCCGCTTAGCAGGGGGCTTGTACGAGCAGTACTTC,CASSRLAGGLYEQYF
.,TRBJ2-1,TRBV27,15,TRBD2,TGTGCCAGCAACCCAGCGGGACTCTCCTACAATGAGCAGTTCTTC,CASNPAGLSYNEQFF
.,TRBJ2-1,TRBV10-3,16,TRBD2,TGTGCCATCAACAAGTCAGGGACTAGCGGAAACAATGAGCAGTTCTTC,CAINKSGTSGNNEQFF
.,TRBJ2-4,TRBV5-8,15,TRBD2,TGTGCCAGCAGCTTGGAGATAGCGGGAGGGCCCGGTGGATACTTC,CASSLEIAGGPGGYF
.,TRBJ1-3,TRBV5-6,14,TRBD1,TGTGCCAGCAGCTTTCGACAGGGCGAAAACACCATATATTTT,CASSFRQGENTIYF
.,TRBJ2-1,TRBV18,17,.,TGTGCCAGCTCACCTCGGGAGGCAGGGGCGTATGACAATGAGCAGTTCTTC,CASSPREAGAYDNEQFF
.,TRBJ1-5,TRBV30,16,.,TGTGCCTGGAGTGTGCGTAGGGGATCTAGCAATCAGCCCCAGCATTTT,CAWSVRRGSSNQPQHF
.,TRBJ1-5,TRBV9,13,.,TGTGCCAGCAGCCAGGGTCTCGATCAGCCCCAGCATTTT,CASSQGLDQPQHF
.,TRBJ2-7,TRBV10-1,13,.,TGCGCCAGCAGTCCCGGAAAGACCTACGAGCAGTACTTC,CASSPGKTYEQYF
.,TRBJ2-3,TRBV23-1,13,.,TGCGCCAGCAGTGGGCCAGGCCCGGATACGCAGTATTTT,CASSGPGPDTQYF
.,TRBJ2-2,TRBV5-4,14,.,TGTGCCAGCTTCAGTTGGAGGTCCGGGGGGGAGCTGTTTTTT,CASFSWRSGGELFF
few,TRBJ1-1,TRBV25-1,15,TRBD1,TGTGCCAGCAGTCCGGGACAGGGGTTGAACACTGAAGCTTTCTTT,CASSPGQGLNTEAFF
.,TRBJ1-5,TRBV9,15,.,TGTGCCAGCAGCGTAGCGGGTGTGAGCAATCAGCCCCAGCATTTT,CASSVAGVSNQPQHF
.,TRBJ2-5,TRBV6-5,13,.,TGTGCCAGCACCCCAGCGGGTCAAGAGACCCAGTACTTC,CASTPAGQETQYF
few,TRBJ2-2,TRBV7-9,17,TRBD2,TGTGCCAGCAGCTTGTTCCAGGGAGGGTGGAGTACCGGGGAGCTGTTTTTT,CASSLFQGGWSTGELFF
.,TRBJ1-2,TRBV5-1,15,TRBD1,TGCGCCAGCAGCTTATCAGGGGGCGGAGGCTATGGCTACACCTTC,CASSLSGGGGYGYTF
.,TRBJ2-4,TRBV15,15,.,TGTGCCACCAGCAGAGATCGGTCAGCTGAAAACATTCAGTACTTC,CATSRDRSAENIQYF
.,TRBJ1-4,TRBV7-2,13,.,TGTGCCAGCAGCTTGCGGACAGATGAAAAACTGTTTTTT,CASSLRTDEKLFF
.,TRBJ2-3,TRBV5-6,15,.,TGTGCCAGCAGCTTGGTTGGGCGTGGCACAGATACGCAGTATTTT,CASSLVGRGTDTQYF
.,TRBJ2-2,TRBV29-1,16,TRBD2,TGCAGCGTTGAAGGACTAGCGGGAGCTTCAACCGGGGAGCTGTTTTTT,CSVEGLAGASTGELFF